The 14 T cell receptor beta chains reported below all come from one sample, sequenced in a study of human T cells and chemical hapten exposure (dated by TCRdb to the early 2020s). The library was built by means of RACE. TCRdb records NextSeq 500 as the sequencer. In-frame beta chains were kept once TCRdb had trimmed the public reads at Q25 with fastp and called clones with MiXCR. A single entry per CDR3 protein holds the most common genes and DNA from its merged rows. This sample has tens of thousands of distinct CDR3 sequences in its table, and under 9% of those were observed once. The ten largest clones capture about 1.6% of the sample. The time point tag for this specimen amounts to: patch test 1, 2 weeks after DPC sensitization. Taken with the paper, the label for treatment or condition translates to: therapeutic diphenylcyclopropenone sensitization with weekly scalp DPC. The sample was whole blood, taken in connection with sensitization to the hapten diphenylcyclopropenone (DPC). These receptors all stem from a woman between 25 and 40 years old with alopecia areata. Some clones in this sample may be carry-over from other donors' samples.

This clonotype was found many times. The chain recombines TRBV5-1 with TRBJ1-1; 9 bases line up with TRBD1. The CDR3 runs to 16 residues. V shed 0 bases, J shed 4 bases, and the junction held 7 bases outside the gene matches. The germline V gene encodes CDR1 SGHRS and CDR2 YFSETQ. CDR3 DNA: TGCGCCAGCAGCTTGGCGGGGACAGGGATCGGCACTGAAGCTTTCTTT. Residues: CASSLAGTGIGTEAFF.

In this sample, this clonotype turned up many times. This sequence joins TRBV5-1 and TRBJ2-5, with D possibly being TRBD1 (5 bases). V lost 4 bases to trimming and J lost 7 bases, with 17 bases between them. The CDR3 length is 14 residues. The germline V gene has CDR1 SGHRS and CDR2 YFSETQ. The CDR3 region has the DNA TGCGCCAGCAGCAACTCGCAGGGATGGGGGACCCAGTACTTC. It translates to CASSNSQGWGTQYF. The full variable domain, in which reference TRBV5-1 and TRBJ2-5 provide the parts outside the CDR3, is KAGVTQTPRYLIKTRGQQVTLSCSPISGHRSVSWYQQTPGQGLQFLFEYFSETQRNKGNFPGRFSGRQFSNSRSEMNVSTLELGDSALYLCASSNSQGWGTQYFGPGTRLLVL.

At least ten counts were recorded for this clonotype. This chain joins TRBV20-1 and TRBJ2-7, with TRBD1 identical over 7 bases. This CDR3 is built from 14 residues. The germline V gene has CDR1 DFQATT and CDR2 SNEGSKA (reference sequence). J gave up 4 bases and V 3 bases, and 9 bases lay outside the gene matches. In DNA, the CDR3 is TGCAGTGCTAGGGGGGACAGAGGGGAATACGAGCAGTACTTC. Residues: CSARGDRGEYEQYF.

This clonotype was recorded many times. The CDR3 sequence is CSAREWRGAAYNEQFF. The CDR3 DNA reads as TGCAGTGCTAGAGAGTGGCGGGGGGCCGCCTACAATGAGCAGTTCTTC. The chain employs TRBV20-1 and TRBJ2-1; 8 positions agree with TRBD2. V shed 0 bases, J shed 2 bases, and the junction held 6 bases outside the gene matches. The V gene's germline CDR1 is DFQATT and CDR2 SNEGSKA (reference sequence). CDR3 length: 16 amino acids.

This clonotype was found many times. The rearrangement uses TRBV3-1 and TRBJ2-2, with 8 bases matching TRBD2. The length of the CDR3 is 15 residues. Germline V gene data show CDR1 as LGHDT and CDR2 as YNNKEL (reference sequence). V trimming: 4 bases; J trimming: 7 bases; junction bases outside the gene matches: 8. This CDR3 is CASSPPRGGGGELFF. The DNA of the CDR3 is TGTGCCAGCAGCCCCCCTCGGGGGGGCGGCGGGGAGCTGTTTTTT.

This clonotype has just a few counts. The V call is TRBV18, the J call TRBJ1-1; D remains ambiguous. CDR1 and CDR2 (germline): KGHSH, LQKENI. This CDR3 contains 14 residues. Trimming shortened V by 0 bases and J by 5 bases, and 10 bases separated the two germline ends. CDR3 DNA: TGTGCCAGCTCACCACCCTCCGTGAGGACTGAAGCTTTCTTT. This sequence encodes CASSPPSVRTEAFF.

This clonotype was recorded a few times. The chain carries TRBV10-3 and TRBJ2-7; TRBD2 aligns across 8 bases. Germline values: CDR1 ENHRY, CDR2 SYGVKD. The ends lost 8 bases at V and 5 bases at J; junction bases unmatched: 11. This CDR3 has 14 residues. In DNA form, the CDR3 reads TGTGCCATCGCCGGACGGGGGGGGGAGGACGAGCAGTACTTC. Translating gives CAIAGRGGEDEQYF.

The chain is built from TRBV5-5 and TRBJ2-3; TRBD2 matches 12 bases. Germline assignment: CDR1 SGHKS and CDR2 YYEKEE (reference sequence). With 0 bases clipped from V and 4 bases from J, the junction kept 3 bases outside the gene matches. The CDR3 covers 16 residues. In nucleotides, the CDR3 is TGTGCCAGCAGCTTGGATCTAGCGGGGGGGTCAGATACGCAGTATTTT. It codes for CASSLDLAGGSDTQYF.

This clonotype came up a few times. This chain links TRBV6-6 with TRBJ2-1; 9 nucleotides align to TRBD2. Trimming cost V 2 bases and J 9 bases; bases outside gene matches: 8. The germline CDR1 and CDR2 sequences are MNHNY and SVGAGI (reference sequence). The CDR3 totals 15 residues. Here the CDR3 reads CASSYVASGVGEQFF. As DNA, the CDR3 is TGTGCCAGCAGTTACGTGGCTAGCGGGGTGGGTGAGCAGTTCTTC.

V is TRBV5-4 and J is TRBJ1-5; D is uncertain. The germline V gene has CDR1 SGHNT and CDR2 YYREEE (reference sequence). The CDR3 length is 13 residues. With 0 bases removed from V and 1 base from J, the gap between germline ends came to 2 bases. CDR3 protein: CASSLGSNQPQHF. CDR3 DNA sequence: TGTGCCAGCAGCTTGGGCAGCAATCAGCCCCAGCATTTT. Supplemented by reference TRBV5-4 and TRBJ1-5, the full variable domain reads ETGVTQSPTHLIKTRGQQVTLRCSSQSGHNTVSWYQQALGQGPQFIFQYYREEENGRGNFPPRFSGLQFPNYSSELNVNALELDDSALYLCASSLGSNQPQHFGDGTRLSIL.

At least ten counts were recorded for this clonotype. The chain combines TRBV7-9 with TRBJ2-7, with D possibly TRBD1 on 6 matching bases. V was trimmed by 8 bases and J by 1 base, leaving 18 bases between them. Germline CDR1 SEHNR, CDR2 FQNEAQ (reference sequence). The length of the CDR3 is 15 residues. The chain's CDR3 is CASQGQGTPSYEQYF. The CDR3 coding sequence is TGTGCCAGCCAGGGGCAGGGGACGCCATCCTACGAGCAGTACTTC.

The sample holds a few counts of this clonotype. The CDR3 reads CASCREATEAFF. CDR3 nucleotides: TGTGCCAGCTGCAGGGAGGCGACTGAAGCTTTCTTT. The V gene is TRBV6-6, the J gene TRBJ1-1, with D possibly matching TRBD1 (5 bases). The CDR3 covers 12 residues. V shed 8 bases and J shed 5 bases, with 12 bases lying between them. CDR1 and CDR2 from the germline V gene are MNHNY and SVGAGI (reference sequence).

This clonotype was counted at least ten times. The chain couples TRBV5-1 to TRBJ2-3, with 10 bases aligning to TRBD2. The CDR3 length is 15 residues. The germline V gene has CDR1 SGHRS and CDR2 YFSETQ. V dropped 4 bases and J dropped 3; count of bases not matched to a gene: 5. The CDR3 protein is CASSTGTSATDTQYF. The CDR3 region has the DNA TGCGCCAGCAGCACCGGGACTAGCGCGACAGATACGCAGTATTTT.

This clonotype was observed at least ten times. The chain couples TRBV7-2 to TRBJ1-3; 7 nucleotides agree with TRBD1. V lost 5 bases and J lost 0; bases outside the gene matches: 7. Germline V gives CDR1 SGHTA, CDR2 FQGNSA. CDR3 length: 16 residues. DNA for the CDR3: TGTGCCAGCAGCCGCCAGGGGGAGGCCTCTGGAAACACCATATATTTT. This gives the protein CASSRQGEASGNTIYF.